This record concerns one T cell receptor beta chain sequence. No antigen is known for it. This sample stems from a study of shared clonotypes between healthy human individuals. Findings and limits, study-wide: Several donors showed sharing of about 5.5% of naive CD4 clonotypes.

The naive CD8 fraction comprised CD45RO-negative cells positively selected for CCR7 and excluded terminally differentiated effector memory CD45RA+ cells. V shed 7 bases and J 3 bases; nucleotides not matched to a gene: 9. The V gene's germline CDR1 is MGHRA and CDR2 YSYEKL. This CDR3 contains 15 residues. The repertoire was sequenced with immunoSEQ multiplex PCR; TCRdb's copy has only in-frame clones and lacks some. The data contain about 2 million clones, just under 95% of them singletons. The receptor comes from a man younger than 35 in good health. Input material: naive CD8+ T cells sorted from blood. This chain connects TRBV4-1 to TRBJ1-1, with 9 positions matching TRBD1. DNA for the CDR3: TGCGCCAGCAACGTCCGGGACAGGGTCGACACTGAAGCTTTCTTT. Protein product: CASNVRDRVDTEAFF.